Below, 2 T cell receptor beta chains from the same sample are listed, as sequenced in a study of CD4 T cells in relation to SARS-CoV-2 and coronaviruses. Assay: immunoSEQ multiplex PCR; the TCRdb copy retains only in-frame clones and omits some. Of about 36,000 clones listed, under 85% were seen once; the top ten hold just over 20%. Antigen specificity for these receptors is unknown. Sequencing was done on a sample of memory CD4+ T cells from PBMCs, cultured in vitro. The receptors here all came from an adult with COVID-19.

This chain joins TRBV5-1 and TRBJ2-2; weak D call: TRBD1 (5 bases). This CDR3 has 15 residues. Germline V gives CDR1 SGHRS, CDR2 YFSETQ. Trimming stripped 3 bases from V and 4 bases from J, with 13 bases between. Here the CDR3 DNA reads TGCGCCAGCAGCTCCCCGGACACCAGCACCGGGGAGCTGTTTTTT. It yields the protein CASSSPDTSTGELFF.

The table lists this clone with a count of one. The CDR3 coding sequence is TGTGCCAGCAGCTTAATCCCCCCCCGTAGTCCTACTGCCGGGGAGCTGTTTTTT. Amino acid sequence: CASSLIPPRSPTAGELFF. V and J are TRBV7-3 and TRBJ2-2, with D unresolved. Deletions cut 1 base from V and 6 bases from J, with 21 bases between. CDR1 SGHTA and CDR2 FQGTGA come from the germline V gene. The CDR3 contains 18 residues.